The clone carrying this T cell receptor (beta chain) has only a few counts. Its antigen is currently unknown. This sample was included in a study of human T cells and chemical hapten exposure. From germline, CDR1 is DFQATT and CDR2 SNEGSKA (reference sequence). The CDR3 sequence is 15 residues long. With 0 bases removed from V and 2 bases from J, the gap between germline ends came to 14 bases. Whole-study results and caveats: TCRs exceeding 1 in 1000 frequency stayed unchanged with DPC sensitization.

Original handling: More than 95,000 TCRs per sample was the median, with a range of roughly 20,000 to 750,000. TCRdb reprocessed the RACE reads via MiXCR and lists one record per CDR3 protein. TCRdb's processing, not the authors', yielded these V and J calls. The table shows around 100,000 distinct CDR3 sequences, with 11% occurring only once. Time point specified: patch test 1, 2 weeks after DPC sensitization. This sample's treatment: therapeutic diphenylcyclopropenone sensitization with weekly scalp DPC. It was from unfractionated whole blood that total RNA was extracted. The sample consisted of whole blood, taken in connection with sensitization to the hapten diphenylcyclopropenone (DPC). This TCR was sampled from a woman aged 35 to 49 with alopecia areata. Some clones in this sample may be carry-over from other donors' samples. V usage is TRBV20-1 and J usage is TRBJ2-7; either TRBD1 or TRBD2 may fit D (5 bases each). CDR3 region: CSARDSRGRPYEQYF. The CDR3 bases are TGCAGTGCTAGAGATTCCCGGGGCCGACCCTACGAGCAGTACTTC.